The clone carrying this T cell receptor beta chain occurred a few times. The target antigen is unknown. The germline gives CDR1 MNHEY, CDR2 SVGAGI. The length of the CDR3 is 15 residues. V was pared by 4 bases and J by 11 bases, with 11 bases of the junction left unmatched. This entry comes from a study of CD8 T cells in ankylosing spondylitis. Study-wide results and limits: Characteristic, it appeared, of ankylosing spondylitis blood was a TCR beta motif of roughly eight highly homologous variants. There was reportedly significant enrichment of clones that were disease-linked in matched ankylosing spondylitis synovial fluid.

Preparation of TCR beta libraries was done by quantitative 5'-RACE with molecular barcodes. Each CDR3 protein is one row after TCRdb ran MiXCR on the 5' RACE reads. This sample yields approximately 400,000 distinct CDR3 sequences, of which roughly 17% are seen a single time; 0.95% to 1.1% belongs to the top ten. The clonotype was recovered from a male donor with ankylosing spondylitis. This sequence joins TRBV6-5 and TRBJ1-1; 12 bases map to TRBD1. Sequencing input: blood, either unsorted or a sorted T cell fraction (not recorded which). CDR3 in DNA: TGTGCCAGCAGTTCTCCCGGGACAGGGGGCGGGGGGGCTTTCTTT. Translated, it gives CASSSPGTGGGGAFF.